What follows are 26 T cell receptor beta chains derived from one specimen sequenced in a study of blood T cell repertoires in COVID-19 (dated by TCRdb to the early 2020s). The protocol used for the library was the immunoSEQ multiplex PCR assay. The table comes from immuneACCESS by way of TCRdb, which keeps in-frame sequences with V and J called. Part of the clones is missing from these tables; in studies checked, under half for an unresolved V gene and the rest for unknown reasons. Recorded for this sample are more than 95,000 clones; about 89% of them occurred a single time. The ten largest clones take up 15% of the sample. The sequenced sample consisted of peripheral blood. These receptor sequences come from a man in his fifties or sixties with acute or convalescent COVID-19.

Comment on this clone: This same CDR3 is encoded by further DNA sequences in the sample. This chain links TRBV6-6 with TRBJ2-1; D is possibly TRBD1 (5 bases). Trimming cost V 5 bases and J 6 bases, with 11 bases left between them. Looked up from germline, CDR1 is MNHNY and CDR2 is SVGAGI (reference sequence). The CDR3 loop spans 13 amino acids. The CDR3 protein is CASSPQTVNEQFF. CDR3 sequence (DNA): TGTGCCAGCAGTCCCCAGACAGTCAATGAGCAGTTCTTC.

The table lists this clone with a count of one. The chain links TRBV19 to TRBJ1-1; no clear D. V was trimmed by 7 bases and J by 5 bases, leaving 14 bases between them. CDR1 and CDR2 from the germline V gene are LNHDA and SQIVND (reference sequence). This CDR3 comprises 13 residues. The chain's CDR3 is CASISEFGTEAFF. The CDR3 nucleotides are TGTGCCAGTATCTCGGAGTTTGGGACTGAAGCTTTCTTT.

V is TRBV19 and J is TRBJ2-1; possibly TRBD2 for D (5 bases). This CDR3 has 16 amino acids. The germline gives CDR1 LNHDA, CDR2 SQIVND (reference sequence). V was pared by 5 bases and J by 2 bases, with 16 bases between. The CDR3 DNA reads TGTGCCAGTAGTCCCCACTGGCGGGCCCCCTACAATGAGCAGTTCTTC. Its protein product is CASSPHWRAPYNEQFF.

V usage is TRBV7-9 and J usage is TRBJ1-2, with 8 positions matching TRBD1. Looked up from germline, CDR1 is SEHNR and CDR2 is FQNEAQ (reference sequence). CDR3 length equals 12 residues. V lost 3 bases to trimming and J lost 8 bases; unmatched junction nucleotides: 2. This chain's CDR3 is CASSLGDRGYTF. The CDR3 DNA is TGTGCCAGCAGCTTGGGGGACAGGGGCTACACCTTC.

This chain connects TRBV10-3 to TRBJ1-1; D not certain. The CDR3 totals 13 residues. V lost 2 bases, J lost 1 base, and 5 bases lay in between. Germline CDR1 and CDR2: ENHRY and SYGVKD. CDR3 in amino acids: CAISESPNTEAFF. The CDR3 region has the DNA TGTGCCATCAGTGAGAGCCCGAACACTGAAGCTTTCTTT.

V is TRBV5-5 and J is TRBJ2-1; 11 bases agree with TRBD2. V gave up 0 bases and J gave up 3 bases; unmatched junction bases: 2. The CDR3 extends over 16 amino acids. Germline loops: CDR1 SGHKS, CDR2 YYEKEE (reference sequence). DNA of the CDR3: TGTGCCAGCAGCTTGGCTAGCGGGAGGAACTACAATGAGCAGTTCTTC. Amino acids: CASSLASGRNYNEQFF.

This clone was seen many times. Other DNA sequences within the sample encode an identical CDR3. V is TRBV4-1 and J is TRBJ2-2; 9 bases fit TRBD1. This CDR3 is built from 17 residues. The V gene end was trimmed by 1 base and the J gene end by 6 bases; junction bases not matched to a gene: 9. The germline CDR1 and CDR2 sequences are MGHRA and YSYEKL. The CDR3 sequence is CASSQGQTGGRAGELFF. In nucleotides, the CDR3 is TGCGCCAGCAGCCAAGGTCAGACAGGGGGTCGGGCCGGGGAGCTGTTTTTT.

This clone was seen only once. This chain links TRBV7-9 with TRBJ2-2; 8 positions match TRBD2. The germline V gene encodes CDR1 SEHNR and CDR2 FQNEAQ (reference sequence). After removal of 0 bases from V and 2 bases from J, the junction contained 8 bases not matched to a gene. The CDR3 consists of 18 residues. CDR3 amino acids: CASSLAVVAGKNTGELFF. The CDR3 DNA reads as TGTGCCAGCAGCTTAGCGGTGGTAGCGGGAAAAAACACCGGGGAGCTGTTTTTT.

Comment on this clone: An end of the junction does not agree with germline; a read error may underlie this. The chain carries TRBV5-1 and TRBJ2-3; tentatively, D is TRBD1 (5 bases). The CDR3 extends over 12 amino acids. The germline V gene has CDR1 SGHRS and CDR2 YFSETQ. This chain's CDR3 is CASGFSGDTQYF. DNA for the CDR3: TGCGCCAGCGGCTTTTCAGGGGATACGCAGTATTTT.

The chain combines TRBV3-1 (or the pseudogene TRBV3-2) with TRBJ2-4; D gene ambiguous. CDR3 length equals 14 residues. The germline gives CDR1 LGHDT, CDR2 YNNKEL (reference sequence). V was cut by 5 bases and J by 0 bases, with 8 bases left in between. CDR3 DNA: TGTGCCAGCAGCTGGTCCGGAGCCAAAAACATTCAGTACTTC. It encodes CASSWSGAKNIQYF.

The rearrangement joins TRBV7-9 to TRBJ1-2, with 7 bases aligning to TRBD1. The CDR3 consists of 12 residues. Trimming removed 3 bases from V and 9 bases from J; junction bases left unmatched: 4. Germline-derived CDR1 and CDR2 are SEHNR and FQNEAQ (reference sequence). CDR3 DNA sequence: TGTGCCAGCAGCTTTACACAGGGGCGCTACACCTTC. Translating it yields CASSFTQGRYTF.

This clone appeared a single time. The chain is built from TRBV4-2 and TRBJ1-4; D gene uncertain. CDR1 and CDR2 (germline): LGHNA, YNFKEQ. The CDR3 sequence is 14 residues long. Trimming took off 3 bases at V and 5 bases at J, with 10 bases between the two ends. Here the CDR3 DNA reads TGTGCCAGCAGCCATTGGACGGGGAATGAAAAACTGTTTTTT. Encoded protein: CASSHWTGNEKLFF.

The chain recombines TRBV12-3 or TRBV12-4 with TRBJ2-5; 7 bases align to TRBD1. This CDR3 has 13 amino acids. V gave up 6 bases and J gave up 9 bases; unmatched junction bases: 10. The CDR3 loop is CASSIDRDGSQYF. In DNA, the CDR3 is TGTGCCAGCAGCATTGACAGGGACGGGTCCCAGTACTTC.

The chain is built from TRBV14 and TRBJ2-3; 8 nucleotides line up with TRBD2. This CDR3 is built from 17 residues. CDR1 and CDR2 from the germline V gene are SGHDN and FVKESK. The trim removed 0 bases at V and 6 bases at J, leaving 11 bases unmatched. The CDR3 sequence: CASSQDQLAAGSDTQYF. DNA of the CDR3: TGTGCCAGCAGCCAAGACCAACTAGCGGCGGGGAGTGATACGCAGTATTTT. Filled out from reference TRBV14 and TRBJ2-3, the complete variable domain reads EAGVTQFPSHSVIEKGQTVTLRCDPISGHDNLYWYRRVMGKEIKFLLHFVKESKQDESGMPNNRFLAERTGGTYSTLKVQPAELEDSGVYFCASSQDQLAAGSDTQYFGPGTRLTVL.

The chain uses TRBV7-6 and TRBJ2-5; possibly TRBD2 for D (5 bases). The CDR3 consists of 16 residues. Germline lookup yields CDR1 SGHVS and CDR2 FNYEAQ. V gave up 1 base and J gave up 2 bases, with 14 bases separating them. CDR3 coding DNA: TGTGCCAGCAGCTTAGATTTTGGAGCGGTTCAAGAGACCCAGTACTTC. Translating gives CASSLDFGAVQETQYF.

This chain joins TRBV6-5 and TRBJ2-5, with a tentative D call TRBD2 (7 bases). V dropped 0 bases and J dropped 4 bases, with 12 bases sitting between them. CDR1 MNHEY and CDR2 SVGAGI come from the germline V gene. This CDR3 spans 15 amino acids. CDR3 protein: CASSYSRGGRETQYF. Written as DNA, the CDR3 is TGTGCCAGCAGTTACTCGAGGGGGGGGCGAGAGACCCAGTACTTC.

This clone was observed a handful of times. The rearrangement joins TRBV5-5 to TRBJ2-1; D is unresolved. Trimming removed 4 bases from V and 4 bases from J, with 12 bases in between. The CDR3 loop spans 14 amino acids. Germline-derived CDR1 and CDR2 are SGHKS and YYEKEE (reference sequence). The CDR3 loop is CASSLGWAYNEQFF. The CDR3 DNA reads as TGTGCCAGCAGCCTTGGGTGGGCTTACAATGAGCAGTTCTTC.

This clone was counted many times. The V and J genes are TRBV3-1 (or the pseudogene TRBV3-2) and TRBJ1-3; 7 bases are a match to TRBD1. Germline V CDR1 and CDR2: LGHDT, YNNKEL (reference sequence). V dropped 1 base and J dropped 9; count of bases not matched to a gene: 6. The CDR3 is 14 residues long. The CDR3 protein is CASSQVKTGATIYF. DNA of the CDR3: TGTGCCAGCAGCCAAGTTAAAACAGGGGCCACCATATATTTT.

V gene TRBV3-1 (or the pseudogene TRBV3-2) combines with J gene TRBJ2-7, with D maybe TRBD2 (6 bases). The germline gives CDR1 LGHDT, CDR2 YNNKEL (reference sequence). This CDR3 has 14 residues. The V end lost 4 bases, the J end lost 2 bases, and 12 bases lay between the germline ends. CDR3 sequence (DNA): TGTGCCAGCAGCCGCATGGGGGGAGCCTACGAGCAGTACTTC. Its protein is CASSRMGGAYEQYF.

V and J are TRBV7-9 and TRBJ1-2; no clear D. V shed 4 bases and J shed 0 bases, with 12 bases lying between them. CDR3 length equals 15 residues. Germline V gives CDR1 SEHNR, CDR2 FQNEAQ (reference sequence). The CDR3: CASSSSDAPNYGYTF. The CDR3 DNA reads TGTGCCAGCAGCTCCAGCGATGCGCCTAACTATGGCTACACCTTC. Based on the CDR3 plus reference TRBV7-9 and TRBJ1-2, the full variable domain is DTGVSQNPRHKITKRGQNVTFRCDPISEHNRLYWYRQTLGQGPEFLTYFQNEAQLEKSRLLSDRFSAERPKGSFSTLEIQRTEQGDSAMYLCASSSSDAPNYGYTFGSGTRLTVV.

The chain has TRBV5-1 and TRBJ1-2, with TRBD1 identical over 8 bases. Per the germline V gene, CDR1 is SGHRS and CDR2 is YFSETQ. Trimming at V came to 5 bases and at J to 8 bases, leaving 11 bases not matched to a gene. The CDR3 is made up of 14 amino acids. The CDR3 spells CASRGGQDANGYTF. DNA of the CDR3: TGCGCCAGCAGGGGGGGACAGGATGCCAACGGCTACACCTTC. Supplemented by reference TRBV5-1 and TRBJ1-2, the full variable domain reads KAGVTQTPRYLIKTRGQQVTLSCSPISGHRSVSWYQQTPGQGLQFLFEYFSETQRNKGNFPGRFSGRQFSNSRSEMNVSTLELGDSALYLCASRGGQDANGYTFGSGTRLTVV.

J is TRBJ2-1 and V is TRBV9; 9 bases are a match to TRBD1. Germline CDR1 and CDR2: SGDLS and YYNGEE. Trimming at V came to 0 bases and at J to 8 bases, leaving 0 bases not matched to a gene. CDR3 length equals 13 residues. The CDR3 protein is CASSVGTGDEQFF. The CDR3 region has the DNA TGTGCCAGCAGCGTAGGGACAGGGGATGAGCAGTTCTTC. The variable domain in full, with the rest retrieved from reference TRBV9 and TRBJ2-1, is DSGVTQTPKHLITATGQRVTLRCSPRSGDLSVYWYQQSLDQGLQFLIQYYNGEERAKGNILERFSAQQFPDLHSELNLSSLELGDSALYFCASSVGTGDEQFFGPGTRLTVL.

This chain uses TRBV11-2 with TRBJ2-3; D gene uncertain. In germline, CDR1 is SGHAT, CDR2 FQNNGV. The V and J ends lost 5 bases and 3 bases respectively, with 3 bases between them. The CDR3 spans 11 residues. The CDR3 DNA is TGTGCCAGCAGCATAACAGATACGCAGTATTTT. Encoded protein: CASSITDTQYF.

This chain uses TRBV24-1 with TRBJ2-2; TRBD2 agrees at 14 bases. The CDR3 consists of 18 residues. From germline, CDR1 is KGHDR and CDR2 SFDVKD. V was clipped by 4 bases and J by 5 bases; unmatched bases: 8. The CDR3 is CATSEQGLAGGGTGELFF. In DNA form, the CDR3 reads TGTGCCACCAGTGAACAAGGACTAGCGGGAGGAGGGACCGGGGAGCTGTTTTTT.

This clone was detected ten times or more. This chain uses TRBV28 with TRBJ1-1; a possible D gene is TRBD1 (6 bases). The V end lost 4 bases, the J end lost 1 base, and 16 bases lay between the germline ends. The CDR3 runs 16 residues. Germline CDR1 reads MDHEN; CDR2 reads SYDVKM. The CDR3 sequence: CASSSLYGRGNTEAFF. As DNA, the CDR3 is TGTGCCAGCAGTTCTTTATATGGCAGGGGGAACACTGAAGCTTTCTTT. Full variable domain (rest looked up from reference TRBV28 and TRBJ1-1): DVKVTQSSRYLVKRTGEKVFLECVQDMDHENMFWYRQDPGLGLRLIYFSYDVKMKEKGDIPEGYSVSREKKERFSLILESASTNQTSMYLCASSSLYGRGNTEAFFGQGTRLTVV.

The sample holds a few counts of this clone. The V gene is TRBV6-5, the J gene TRBJ2-1, with a tentative D call TRBD2 (5 bases). V gave up 6 bases and J gave up 8 bases, with 11 bases separating them. There are 12 residues in the CDR3. The V gene's germline CDR1 is MNHEY and CDR2 SVGAGI. The chain's CDR3 is CASRSGGDEQFF. The CDR3 coding sequence is TGTGCCAGCAGATCCGGAGGAGATGAGCAGTTCTTC.